The 26 T cell receptor beta chains in this list originate from one sample, sequenced in a study of blood T cell repertoires in COVID-19. Using immunoSEQ multiplex PCR, the repertoire was profiled, and TCRdb retains in-frame clones only, with some absent. The sample includes around 450,000 clones, around 89% of them seen just once. The sequencing sample was made of peripheral blood. These TCRs come from a woman in her thirties with acute or convalescent COVID-19.

J is TRBJ1-5 and V is TRBV4-1; the D gene is possibly TRBD1 (5 bases). Per the germline V gene, CDR1 is MGHRA and CDR2 is YSYEKL. The CDR3 spans 14 residues. V lost 7 bases and J 6 bases, leaving 16 bases between the germline ends. CDR3 DNA sequence: TGCGCCAGCACCAGGGCGGGGATAGGTCAGCCCCAGCATTTT. This gives the protein CASTRAGIGQPQHF.

This clone was recorded only once. The CDR3 DNA reads as TGTGCCAGTAGTAGGGGGACAGGGAATTCACCCCTCCACTTT. This sequence encodes CASSRGTGNSPLHF. The chain uses TRBV19 and TRBJ1-6; TRBD1 aligns across 9 bases. Germline trimming cut 4 bases from V and 7 bases from J; bases unmatched to any gene: 2. CDR1 is LNHDA, CDR2 SQIVND, per germline (reference sequence). The CDR3 runs 14 residues. Full variable domain (outside the CDR3, taken from reference TRBV19 and TRBJ1-6): DGGITQSPKYLFRKEGQNVTLSCEQNLNHDAMYWYRQDPGQGLRLIYYSQIVNDFQKGDIAEGYSVSREKKESFPLTVTSAQKNPTAFYLCASSRGTGNSPLHFGNGTRLTVT.

This chain joins TRBV30 and TRBJ2-5; TRBD2 matches 9 bases. V lost 5 bases and J lost 4; bases outside the gene matches: 5. The CDR3 covers 13 residues. Germline CDR1 GTSNPN, CDR2 SVGIG (reference sequence). CDR3 bases: TGTGCCTGGGTGGGACTAGCAGGAGAGACCCAGTACTTC. Its protein product is CAWVGLAGETQYF.

As regards this clone: A junction end diverges from the germline sequence, so it may reflect a read error. The chain joins TRBV5-3 to TRBJ1-1, with D tentatively TRBD1 (6 bases). TRBV5-3 is reported as an ORF; its role is uncertain. This CDR3 spans 17 amino acids. DNA for the CDR3: TGTGCCAGAAGGCAAGGATGCCGGGACACCCGCAGGTTAGGTCACGATTTT. It encodes CARRQGCRDTRRLGHDF.

V gene TRBV19 combines with J gene TRBJ2-7, with TRBD2 identical over 7 bases. In germline, CDR1 is LNHDA, CDR2 SQIVND (reference sequence). V was pared by 8 bases and J by 0 bases, with 10 bases of the junction left unmatched. The CDR3 contains 15 residues. CDR3 sequence reads: CASGDGSGSSYEQYF. The CDR3 coding sequence is TGTGCCAGTGGGGACGGTAGCGGGTCCTCCTACGAGCAGTACTTC. Full variable domain (rest looked up from reference TRBV19 and TRBJ2-7): DGGITQSPKYLFRKEGQNVTLSCEQNLNHDAMYWYRQDPGQGLRLIYYSQIVNDFQKGDIAEGYSVSREKKESFPLTVTSAQKNPTAFYLCASGDGSGSSYEQYFGPGTRLTVT.

This sequence joins TRBV4-1 and TRBJ2-1; tentative D call: TRBD2 (6 bases). The germline gives CDR1 MGHRA, CDR2 YSYEKL. V lost 0 bases to trimming and J lost 0 bases, with 12 bases between them. The CDR3 is 17 amino acids. CDR3 residues: CASSQDRGFRSYNEQFF. CDR3 DNA: TGCGCCAGCAGCCAAGATCGGGGGTTTCGCTCCTACAATGAGCAGTTCTTC.

In this sample, this clone turned up a few times. The J gene is TRBJ1-1, the V gene TRBV9; D remains unclear. CDR1 and CDR2 (germline): SGDLS, YYNGEE. The CDR3 has 13 amino acids. V shed 1 base and J shed 6 bases, with 10 bases lying between them. The DNA for the CDR3 is TGTGCCAGCAGCGTAAGAGGGTACGCTGAAGCTTTCTTT. Translated: CASSVRGYAEAFF.

A single count supports this clone. The genes are TRBV6-1 and TRBJ1-2; no clear D gene. The CDR3 contains 12 residues. The V gene lost 3 bases and the J gene lost 4 bases, with 6 bases spanning the gap. Germline V gene sequence: CDR1 MNHNS, CDR2 SASEGT. The CDR3 bases are TGTGCCAGCAGTGACAGACTCTATGGCTACACCTTC. Its protein is CASSDRLYGYTF.

V is TRBV7-3 and J is TRBJ2-2; 8 bases align to TRBD2. J was trimmed by 5 bases and V by 8 bases; bases with no gene match: 7. The CDR3 covers 14 residues. Germline CDR1 reads SGHTA; CDR2 reads FQGTGA. CDR3 sequence reads: CASVTSGGTGELFF. The CDR3 bases are TGTGCCAGCGTAACTAGCGGAGGGACCGGGGAGCTGTTTTTT.

The chain combines TRBV5-1 with TRBJ2-2, with D possibly matching TRBD1 (5 bases). This CDR3 region has 15 residues. CDR1 SGHRS and CDR2 YFSETQ come from the germline V gene. Trimming removed 2 bases at V and 0 bases at J, with 8 bases between. The CDR3 coding sequence is TGCGCCAGCAGCTTCCAGGGTTCGAACACCGGGGAGCTGTTTTTT. This codes for CASSFQGSNTGELFF.

The V call is TRBV29-1, the J call TRBJ1-1, with 7 bases that match TRBD1. CDR1 and CDR2 from the germline V gene are SQVTM and ANQGSEA. Trimming took 6 bases from V and 7 from J; bases not matched to a gene: 5. The CDR3 is made up of 11 amino acids. CDR3 in amino acids: CSVWTGLEAFF. CDR3 nucleotides: TGCAGCGTCTGGACAGGTCTTGAAGCTTTCTTT.

In its sample, this clone was seen once. The rearrangement links TRBV29-1 to TRBJ2-3, with TRBD1 matching over 7 bases. This CDR3 comprises 13 residues. CDR1 and CDR2 (germline): SQVTM, ANQGSEA. Trimming took 6 bases from V and 6 from J; bases not matched to a gene: 9. CDR3 DNA: TGCAGCGTCAAGCTAGGGGGCGGGGATACGCAGTATTTT. Residues: CSVKLGGGDTQYF.

The chain recombines TRBV11-2 with TRBJ1-4; no clear D. Germline V lookup: CDR1 SGHAT, CDR2 FQNNGV. The CDR3 sequence is 15 residues long. With 2 bases removed from V and 8 bases from J, the gap between germline ends came to 15 bases. CDR3 sequence (DNA): TGTGCCAGCAGCTTATCGCCCACGGTAGCGGAAAAACTGTTTTTT. Amino acid sequence: CASSLSPTVAEKLFF.

In its sample, this clone was seen a few times. The chain combines TRBV7-9 with TRBJ1-1; D is possibly TRBD1 (5 bases). The CDR3 totals 14 residues. V was shortened by 5 bases and J by 5 bases, with 15 bases between the two germline ends. CDR1 is SEHNR, CDR2 FQNEAQ, per germline (reference sequence). The CDR3 reads CASSPTQGNTEAFF. CDR3 DNA: TGTGCCAGCAGCCCAACTCAGGGAAATACTGAAGCTTTCTTT.

This chain connects TRBV2 to TRBJ2-7; 7 positions match TRBD1. This CDR3 is built from 14 residues. CDR1 is SNHLY, CDR2 FYNNEI, per germline. V was clipped by 5 bases and J by 6 bases; unmatched bases: 10. For the CDR3, the DNA is TGTGCCAGCAGTTTTGACAGGGTACAGCGCGAGCAGTACTTC. Protein sequence: CASSFDRVQREQYF.

This chain links TRBV5-6 with TRBJ2-7; 8 bases agree with TRBD2. Germline trimming cut 2 bases from V and 4 bases from J; bases unmatched to any gene: 5. CDR3 length: 14 amino acids. Germline V gives CDR1 SGHDT, CDR2 YYEEEE. CDR3 in amino acids: CASSFYGGDYEQYF. CDR3 coding DNA: TGTGCCAGCAGCTTTTACGGGGGGGATTACGAGCAGTACTTC.

V gene TRBV7-3 combines with J gene TRBJ1-1, with TRBD1 identical over 7 bases. CDR1 and CDR2 from the germline V gene are SGHTA and FQGTGA. The CDR3 totals 13 residues. The V gene end was trimmed by 0 bases and the J gene end by 7 bases; junction bases not matched to a gene: 2. The CDR3: CASSLTGGGEAFF. The CDR3 DNA reads as TGTGCCAGCAGCTTAACAGGGGGCGGTGAAGCTTTCTTT.

The V and J genes are TRBV2 and TRBJ2-5, with TRBD2 identical over 8 bases. Germline CDR1 and CDR2: SNHLY and FYNNEI. Trimming at V came to 4 bases and at J to 5 bases, leaving 6 bases not matched to a gene. This CDR3 contains 14 residues. This chain's CDR3 is CASSGGGSRETQYF. CDR3 bases: TGTGCCAGCAGTGGCGGGGGGTCCAGGGAGACCCAGTACTTC.

Here the CDR3 DNA reads TGTGCCAGCAGGCGTGATCGACAGGGCGGAATAAGTGAAAAACTGTTTTTT. This codes for CASRRDRQGGISEKLFF. The chain carries TRBV27 and TRBJ1-4, with TRBD1 matching over 7 bases. J was trimmed by 7 bases and V by 6 bases; bases with no gene match: 17. The CDR3 sequence is 17 residues long. The germline V gene encodes CDR1 MNHEY and CDR2 SMNVEV (reference sequence).

The chain joins TRBV3-1 (or the pseudogene TRBV3-2) to TRBJ2-7, with D unresolved. Trimming stripped 2 bases from V and 3 bases from J, with 14 bases between. This CDR3 spans 15 amino acids. Germline loops: CDR1 LGHDT, CDR2 YNNKEL (reference sequence). CDR3 sequence: CASSQFPHSNYEQYF. The CDR3 DNA follows: TGTGCCAGCAGCCAATTCCCTCACTCCAACTACGAGCAGTACTTC.

This chain connects TRBV19 to TRBJ1-4; 11 positions match TRBD1. The CDR3 contains 16 residues. Germline-derived CDR1 and CDR2 are LNHDA and SQIVND (reference sequence). J lost 6 bases, V lost 7 bases, and 10 bases had no gene match. CDR3 coding DNA: TGTGCCAGTAAACCGCGTCGGGGACAGGGGGATGAAAAACTGTTTTTT. This encodes CASKPRRGQGDEKLFF.

V and J are TRBV4-1 and TRBJ1-2, with TRBD1 as a possible D gene (5 bases). Germline V lookup: CDR1 MGHRA, CDR2 YSYEKL. The CDR3 extends over 16 amino acids. V was clipped by 3 bases and J by 3 bases, with 17 bases between them. As DNA, the CDR3 is TGCGCCAGCAGCCAGACCCCTAAGGGGCTCGACTATGGCTACACCTTC. This encodes CASSQTPKGLDYGYTF.

This chain uses TRBV9 with TRBJ2-1, with TRBD2 as a possible D gene (7 bases). The germline V gene encodes CDR1 SGDLS and CDR2 YYNGEE. The germline V and J ends were trimmed by 4 bases and 7 bases, with 21 bases remaining between them. This CDR3 region has 16 residues. CDR3 in DNA: TGTGCCAGCAGCCCTCGGGGAGGCGGGGGCGGTAATGAGCAGTTCTTC. This encodes CASSPRGGGGGNEQFF.

This clone was counted a few times. The chain uses TRBV6-5 and TRBJ1-6, with 9 bases fitting TRBD1. Germline loops: CDR1 MNHEY, CDR2 SVGAGI. The J segment lost 4 bases and the V segment lost 8 bases, leaving 6 bases of the junction unmatched. The CDR3 consists of 15 residues. CDR3 DNA: TGTGCCAGCTCGAGGACAGGGGCTTATAATTCACCCCTCCACTTT. Its translation is CASSRTGAYNSPLHF.

This sequence joins TRBV7-2 and TRBJ2-3, with TRBD2 matching 11 bases. Germline values: CDR1 SGHTA, CDR2 FQGNSA. The CDR3 totals 16 residues. V lost 4 bases to trimming and J lost 6 bases; unmatched junction nucleotides: 9. The chain's CDR3 is CASSSLAGGQGDTQYF. CDR3 in DNA: TGTGCCAGCAGCTCCTTAGCGGGGGGGCAGGGGGATACGCAGTATTTT.

The V and J genes are TRBV27 and TRBJ2-6; tentatively, D is TRBD1 (6 bases). CDR1 and CDR2 from the germline V gene are MNHEY and SMNVEV (reference sequence). V was shortened by 3 bases and J by 4 bases, with 10 bases between the two germline ends. The CDR3 covers 15 residues. The CDR3 sequence is CASSFTGTGANVLTF. The DNA for the CDR3 is TGTGCCAGCAGTTTCACAGGGACAGGGGCCAACGTCCTGACTTTC.